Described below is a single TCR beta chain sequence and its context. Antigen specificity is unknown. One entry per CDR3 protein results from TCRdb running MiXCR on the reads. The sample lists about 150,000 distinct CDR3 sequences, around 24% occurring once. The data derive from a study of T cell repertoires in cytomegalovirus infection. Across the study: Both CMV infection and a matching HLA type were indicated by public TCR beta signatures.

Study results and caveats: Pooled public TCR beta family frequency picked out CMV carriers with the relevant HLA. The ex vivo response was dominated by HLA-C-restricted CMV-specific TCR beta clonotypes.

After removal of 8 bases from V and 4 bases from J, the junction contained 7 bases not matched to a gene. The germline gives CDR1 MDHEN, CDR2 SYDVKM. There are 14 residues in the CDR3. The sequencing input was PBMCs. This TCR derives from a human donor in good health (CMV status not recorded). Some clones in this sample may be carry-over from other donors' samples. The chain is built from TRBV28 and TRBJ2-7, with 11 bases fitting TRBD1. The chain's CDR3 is CASVAGQGDYEQYF. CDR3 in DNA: TGTGCCAGCGTAGCGGGACAGGGGGATTACGAGCAGTACTTC.